This entry concerns a single T cell receptor beta chain. This entry is derived from a study of blood T cell repertoires in COVID-19. At the level of the study: Samples representing acute and convalescent COVID-19 were sourced from the United States, Italy and Spain.

The V end lost 7 bases, the J end lost 0 bases, and 9 bases lay between the germline ends. In germline, CDR1 is KGHSH, CDR2 LQKENI. The CDR3 contains 13 residues. Authors' analysis steps: Reference gene primers were amplified, and this amplification served to estimate nucleated cell counts. Produced via immunoSEQ multiplex PCR; TCRdb's table is partial and in-frame only. That table is the source of V, J and clone size, and D and trimming were worked out from the DNA. In the table there are over 300,000 clones, more than 70% of which are singletons. This clonotype was sampled from a woman aged 50 to 60 with acute or convalescent COVID-19. Sequencing was performed on peripheral blood. This rearrangement joins TRBV18 to TRBJ1-1; no clear D. CDR3 nucleotide sequence: TGTGCCAGCTGGGGAGGCGTGAACACTGAAGCTTTCTTT. Translation gives CASWGGVNTEAFF.